This T cell receptor (beta chain) was profiled in a study of blood T cell repertoires in COVID-19. Study summary: From the United States, Italy and Spain came samples of acute and convalescent COVID-19. PBMCs, B-cell-depleted T cells, or T cells were the source of the cDNA or gDNA that made up the material.

As processed by the authors: It was from reference gene primer amplification that nucleated cell counts were estimated. The table came from immunoSEQ multiplex PCR; TCRdb's copy has only in-frame clones and leaves some out. V and J calls and clone size are copied from that table; D and trimming were computed from the DNA. This sample has 75,000 to 95,000 clones, with around 85% found just once. The sequence was obtained from a man of 80 years or more with active or convalescent COVID-19. Sequenced input: peripheral blood.

In DNA, the CDR3 is TGTGCCAGCAGCCAAGACAGGGGGCCTCGGGGCTACACCTTC. Protein sequence: CASSQDRGPRGYTF. The chain has TRBV4-2 and TRBJ1-2; 8 bases line up with TRBD1. Germline V CDR1 and CDR2: LGHNA, YNFKEQ. V trimming: 0 bases; J trimming: 8 bases; junction bases outside the gene matches: 5. This CDR3 contains 14 residues.